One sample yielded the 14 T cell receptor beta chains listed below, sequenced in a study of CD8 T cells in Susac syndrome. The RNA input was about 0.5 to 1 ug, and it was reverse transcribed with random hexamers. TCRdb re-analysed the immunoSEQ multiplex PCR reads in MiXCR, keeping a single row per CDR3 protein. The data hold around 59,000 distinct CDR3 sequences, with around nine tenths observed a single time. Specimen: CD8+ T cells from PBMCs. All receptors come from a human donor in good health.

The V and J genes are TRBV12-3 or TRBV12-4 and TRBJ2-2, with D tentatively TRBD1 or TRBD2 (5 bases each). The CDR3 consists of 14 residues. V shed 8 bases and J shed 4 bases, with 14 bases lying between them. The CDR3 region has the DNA TGTGCCAGCCGCTCGAGGGGTAGCACCGGGGAGCTGTTTTTT. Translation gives CASRSRGSTGELFF.

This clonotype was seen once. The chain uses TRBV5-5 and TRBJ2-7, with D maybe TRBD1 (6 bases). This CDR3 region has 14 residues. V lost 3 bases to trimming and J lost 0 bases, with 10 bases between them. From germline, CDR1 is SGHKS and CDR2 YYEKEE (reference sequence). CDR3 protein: CASSWATGSYEQYF. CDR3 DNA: TGTGCCAGCAGCTGGGCGACAGGCTCCTACGAGCAGTACTTC.

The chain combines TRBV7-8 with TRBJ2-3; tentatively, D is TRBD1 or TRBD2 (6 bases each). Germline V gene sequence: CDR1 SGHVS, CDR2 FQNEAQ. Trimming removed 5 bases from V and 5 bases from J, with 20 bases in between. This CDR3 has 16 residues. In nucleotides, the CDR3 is TGTGCCAGCAGCCAGGGGAACGGGGGCCCGGGAGATACGCAGTATTTT. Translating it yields CASSQGNGGPGDTQYF.

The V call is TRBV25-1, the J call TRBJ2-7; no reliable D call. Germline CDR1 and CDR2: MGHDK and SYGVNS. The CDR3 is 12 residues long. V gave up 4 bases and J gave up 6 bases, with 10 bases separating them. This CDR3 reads CASSVTPFEQYF. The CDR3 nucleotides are TGTGCCAGCAGTGTCACCCCGTTCGAGCAGTACTTC.

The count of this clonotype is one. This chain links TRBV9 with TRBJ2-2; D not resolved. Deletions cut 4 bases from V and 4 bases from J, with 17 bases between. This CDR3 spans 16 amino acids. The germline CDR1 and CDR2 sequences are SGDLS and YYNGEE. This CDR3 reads CASSSFPRQSTGELFF. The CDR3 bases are TGTGCCAGCAGCTCCTTTCCCAGGCAGTCCACCGGGGAGCTGTTTTTT.

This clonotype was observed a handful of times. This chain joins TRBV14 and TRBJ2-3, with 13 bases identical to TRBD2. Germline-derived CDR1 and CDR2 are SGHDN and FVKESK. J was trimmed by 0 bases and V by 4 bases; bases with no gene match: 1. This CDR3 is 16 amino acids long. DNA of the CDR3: TGTGCCAGCAGCCCGGGACTAGCGGGGAGCACAGATACGCAGTATTTT. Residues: CASSPGLAGSTDTQYF. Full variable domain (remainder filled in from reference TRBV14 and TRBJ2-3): EAGVTQFPSHSVIEKGQTVTLRCDPISGHDNLYWYRRVMGKEIKFLLHFVKESKQDESGMPNNRFLAERTGGTYSTLKVQPAELEDSGVYFCASSPGLAGSTDTQYFGPGTRLTVL.

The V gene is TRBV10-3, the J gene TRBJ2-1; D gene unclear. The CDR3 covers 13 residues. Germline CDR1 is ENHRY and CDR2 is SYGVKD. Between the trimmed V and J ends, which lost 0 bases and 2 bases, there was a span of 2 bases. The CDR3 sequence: CAISESTYNEQFF. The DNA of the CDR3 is TGTGCCATCAGTGAGTCCACCTACAATGAGCAGTTCTTC.

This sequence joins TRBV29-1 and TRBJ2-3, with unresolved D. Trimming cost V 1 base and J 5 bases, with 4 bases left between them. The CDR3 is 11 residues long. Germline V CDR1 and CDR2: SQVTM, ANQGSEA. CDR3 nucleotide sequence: TGCAGCGTTGAAGGGGGAGATACGCAGTATTTT. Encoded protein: CSVEGGDTQYF.

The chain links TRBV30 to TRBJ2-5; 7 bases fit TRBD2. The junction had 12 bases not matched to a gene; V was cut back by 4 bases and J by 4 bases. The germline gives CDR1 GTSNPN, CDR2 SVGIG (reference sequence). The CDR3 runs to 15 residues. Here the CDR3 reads CAWTPGLKTAETQYF. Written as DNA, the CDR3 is TGTGCCTGGACTCCGGGACTAAAGACGGCAGAGACCCAGTACTTC.

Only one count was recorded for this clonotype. This chain's CDR3 is CASSPLGLAGGSSYEQYF. The CDR3 DNA is TGTGCCAGCAGTCCCCTGGGACTAGCGGGGGGGAGCTCCTACGAGCAGTACTTC. The gene calls are TRBV6-1 and TRBJ2-7; 16 bases match TRBD2. The CDR3 runs 18 residues. The trim removed 5 bases at V and 0 bases at J, leaving 7 bases unmatched. Germline V gene sequence: CDR1 MNHNS, CDR2 SASEGT.

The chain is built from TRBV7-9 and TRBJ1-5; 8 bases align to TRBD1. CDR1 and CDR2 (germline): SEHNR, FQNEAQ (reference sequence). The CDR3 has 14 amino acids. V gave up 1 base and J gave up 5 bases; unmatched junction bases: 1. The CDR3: CASSLGQGHQPQHF. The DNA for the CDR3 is TGTGCCAGCAGCTTAGGACAGGGGCATCAGCCCCAGCATTTT.

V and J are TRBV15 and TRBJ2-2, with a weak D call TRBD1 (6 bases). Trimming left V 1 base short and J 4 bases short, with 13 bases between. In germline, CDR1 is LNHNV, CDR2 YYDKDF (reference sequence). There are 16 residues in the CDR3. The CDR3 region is CATSRVAGAATGELFF. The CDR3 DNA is TGTGCCACCAGCAGAGTTGCAGGGGCGGCCACCGGGGAGCTGTTTTTT.

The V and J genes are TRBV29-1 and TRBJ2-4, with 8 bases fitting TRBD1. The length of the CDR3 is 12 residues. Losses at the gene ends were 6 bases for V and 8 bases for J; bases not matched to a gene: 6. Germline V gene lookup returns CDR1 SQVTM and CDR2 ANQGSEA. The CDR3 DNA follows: TGCAGCGTGCAGACAGGGGAGGACATTCAGTACTTC. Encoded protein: CSVQTGEDIQYF.

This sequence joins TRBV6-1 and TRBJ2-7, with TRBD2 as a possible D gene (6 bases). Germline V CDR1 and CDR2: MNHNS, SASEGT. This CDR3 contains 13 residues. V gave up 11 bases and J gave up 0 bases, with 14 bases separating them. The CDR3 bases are TGTGCCTGTGAGGGACTCAGCTCCTACGAGCAGTACTTC. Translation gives CACEGLSSYEQYF.